This T cell receptor (beta chain) was recovered during a study of early T cells in non-severe SARS-CoV-2 infection. Study at large: Sequencing of unsorted whole blood was done on bulk RNA, leaving chains unpaired.

Molecules of cDNA were individually given unique molecular identifiers that were attached to them. One entry per CDR3 protein results from TCRdb running MiXCR on the 5' RACE reads. The profile shows tens of thousands of distinct CDR3 sequences, about 10% of them singletons. The CDR3 has 12 amino acids. V lost 1 base and J 9 bases, leaving 9 bases between the germline ends. Germline CDR1 is LGHDT and CDR2 is YNNKEL (reference sequence). This clonotype was counted ten times or more. What was sequenced was whole blood. The chain has TRBV3-1 and TRBJ1-1; D is uncertain. The TCR was taken from an adult who was a healthcare worker with PCR-confirmed SARS-CoV-2 infection or an uninfected control (not recorded which). CDR3 loop: CASSQGTRQAFF. The CDR3 nucleotides are TGTGCCAGCAGCCAAGGAACCCGACAAGCTTTCTTT.